Below are 28 T cell receptor beta chains sequenced from a single sample in a study of T-cell memory formation after mild COVID-19. TCRdb processed the 5' RACE reads anew with MiXCR; each CDR3 protein has one entry. The sample includes under 250,000 distinct CDR3 sequences, over 9% of them seen just once. The sample taken for sequencing was PBMCs or a T cell subset sorted from them (not recorded which). These receptors originate from a man aged 18 to 29 who had mild COVID-19 (a few samples of this study predate the infection). Cell type and time point are not known.

This clonotype was detected only a few times. The chain is built from TRBV29-1 and TRBJ1-1; D remains unclear. V was shortened by 5 bases and J by 3 bases, with 4 bases between the two germline ends. The CDR3 consists of 10 residues. Germline V gene data show CDR1 as SQVTM and CDR2 as ANQGSEA. The CDR3 protein is CSVKYTEAFF. DNA of the CDR3: TGCAGCGTTAAATACACTGAAGCTTTCTTT.

This clonotype occurred many times. The V gene is TRBV5-1, the J gene TRBJ2-3; 7 bases fit TRBD1. The germline CDR1 and CDR2 sequences are SGHRS and YFSETQ. The V segment lost 0 bases and the J segment 4 bases; nucleotides outside the gene matches: 5. The CDR3 extends over 15 amino acids. The CDR3 reads CASSLGQGGADTQYF. CDR3 DNA: TGCGCCAGCAGCTTGGGACAGGGTGGGGCAGATACGCAGTATTTT.

The chain recombines TRBV27 with TRBJ1-1; weak D call: TRBD1 (5 bases). This CDR3 comprises 14 residues. Germline loops: CDR1 MNHEY, CDR2 SMNVEV (reference sequence). Deletions cut 2 bases from V and 4 bases from J, with 11 bases between. The chain's CDR3 is CASSLIGEFTEAFF. The CDR3 bases are TGTGCCAGCAGTTTAATAGGGGAGTTCACTGAAGCTTTCTTT.

This chain connects TRBV18 to TRBJ2-2; D uncertain. CDR1 and CDR2 from the germline V gene are KGHSH and LQKENI. V lost 2 bases to trimming and J lost 2 bases, with 6 bases between them. The CDR3 loop spans 14 amino acids. CDR3 nucleotide sequence: TGTGCCAGCTCACCAAGCGACAACACCGGGGAGCTGTTTTTT. It codes for CASSPSDNTGELFF.

This clonotype was observed a handful of times. The V gene is TRBV6-5, the J gene TRBJ2-3; the match to TRBD2 covers 8 bases. The CDR3 totals 14 residues. Per the germline V gene, CDR1 is MNHEY and CDR2 is SVGAGI. V shed 6 bases, J shed 4 bases, and the junction held 6 bases outside the gene matches. CDR3 DNA: TGTGCCAGCAGGGCCGGGGGGGCCCCAGATACGCAGTATTTT. It yields the protein CASRAGGAPDTQYF.

Comments on this clonotype: One junction end does not reproduce the germline sequence, and a read error may be involved. The genes are TRBV4-3 and TRBJ1-5, with a weak D call TRBD1 (5 bases). The CDR3 loop spans 14 amino acids. CDR1 is LGHNA and CDR2 is YSLEER in the germline V gene. In DNA, the CDR3 is TGCGCCAGCAGCCAAGACGGGGGGGGTCAGCTCCAGCATTTT. Translated, it gives CASSQDGGGQLQHF.

To note about this clonotype: Given a much more abundant clone one base away, this may be a read error. The rearrangement uses TRBV2 and TRBJ2-1; D gene unclear. V was trimmed by 7 bases and J by 5 bases, leaving 9 bases between them. The CDR3 has 12 residues. CDR1 is SNHLY, CDR2 FYNNEI, per germline. CDR3 in DNA: TGTGCCAGCATACGGAAAAACAATGAGCAGTTCTTC. Translation gives CASIRKNNEQFF. Complete variable domain (other parts from reference TRBV2 and TRBJ2-1): EPEVTQTPSHQVTQMGQEVILRCVPISNHLYFYWYRQILGQKVEFLVSFYNNEISEKSEIFDDQFSVERPDGSNFTLKIRSTKLEDSAMYFCASIRKNNEQFFGPGTRLTVL.

A few counts support this clonotype. The rearrangement joins TRBV28 to TRBJ2-7; D assignment may be TRBD1 or TRBD2 (5 bases each). Trimming removed 4 bases from V and 3 bases from J, with 10 bases in between. The CDR3 covers 13 residues. From germline, CDR1 is MDHEN and CDR2 SYDVKM. The CDR3 bases are TGTGCCAGCAGTTATGGGGGTCTCTACGAGCAGTACGTC. This encodes CASSYGGLYEQYV.

This chain's CDR3 is CASSVGGLAGADTQYF. CDR3 nucleotides: TGTGCCAGCAGCGTAGGAGGGCTAGCGGGGGCAGATACGCAGTATTTT. J is TRBJ2-3 and V is TRBV9; 10 bases map to TRBD2. J lost 4 bases, V lost 0 bases, and 5 bases had no gene match. Per germline, CDR1 SGDLS and CDR2 YYNGEE. The CDR3 sequence is 16 residues long.

The rearrangement joins TRBV7-2 to TRBJ1-6, with D uncertain. The V end was cut by 2 bases, the J end by 10 bases, with 6 bases between. Per germline, CDR1 SGHTA and CDR2 FQGNSA. The CDR3 is 12 amino acids. The CDR3 here is CASSLNGSPLHF. Written as DNA, the CDR3 is TGTGCCAGCAGCTTAAACGGCTCACCCCTCCACTTT. Together with reference TRBV7-2 and TRBJ1-6, the CDR3 gives the full variable domain: GAGVSQSPSNKVTEKGKDVELRCDPISGHTALYWYRQSLGQGLEFLIYFQGNSAPDKSGLPSDRFSAERTGGSVSTLTIQRTQQEDSAVYLCASSLNGSPLHFGNGTRLTVT.

The CDR3 nucleotides are TGTGCCAGTAGTATAGTGGACAGTGCCTACACCTTC. Amino acid sequence: CASSIVDSAYTF. The gene calls are TRBV19 and TRBJ1-2; perhaps TRBD1 as D (6 bases). Germline-derived CDR1 and CDR2 are LNHDA and SQIVND (reference sequence). The V end lost 1 base, the J end lost 10 bases, and 10 bases lay between the germline ends. CDR3 length: 12 residues.

V is TRBV6-2 or TRBV6-3 and J is TRBJ2-7; the D gene is possibly TRBD2 (6 bases). With 3 bases removed from V and 6 bases from J, the gap between germline ends came to 18 bases. The CDR3 consists of 15 residues. In germline, CDR1 is MNHEY, CDR2 SVGEGT. The CDR3 loop reads CASSYAGTSKGEQYV. CDR3 nucleotide sequence: TGTGCCAGCAGTTATGCCGGGACTTCCAAGGGCGAGCAGTACGTC.

The gene calls are TRBV10-3 and TRBJ2-1; the D gene is possibly TRBD2 (6 bases). The V and J ends lost 7 bases and 6 bases respectively, with 19 bases between them. The germline CDR1 and CDR2 sequences are ENHRY and SYGVKD. The length of the CDR3 is 15 residues. The CDR3, as DNA: TGTGCCATCACCGACGGGGGTCCTCAGGCCAATGAGCAGTTCTTC. As protein: CAITDGGPQANEQFF.

The rearrangement links TRBV4-3 to TRBJ1-2; 8 bases agree with TRBD1. CDR3 length: 14 amino acids. V shed 0 bases and J 8 bases; nucleotides not matched to a gene: 5. The germline gives CDR1 LGHNA, CDR2 YSLEER. Here the CDR3 reads CASSQDGQGRGYTF. In DNA form, the CDR3 reads TGCGCCAGCAGCCAAGACGGACAGGGCAGAGGCTACACCTTC.

The sample holds a few counts of this clonotype. The CDR3 protein is CASSPREIHGYTF. CDR3 in DNA: TGTGCCAGCAGCCCAAGGGAGATTCATGGCTACACCTTC. This sequence joins TRBV7-9 and TRBJ1-2; D gene uncertain. The CDR3 spans 13 residues. V shed 5 bases and J shed 6 bases, with 13 bases lying between them. The germline V gene has CDR1 SEHNR and CDR2 FQNEAQ (reference sequence).

In DNA, the CDR3 is TGTGCCAGCAGCTTAGACGTGAAGGATGGCTACACCTTC. Translating gives CASSLDVKDGYTF. The chain employs TRBV11-2 and TRBJ1-2; D ambiguous. The CDR3 consists of 13 residues. V was clipped by 0 bases and J by 6 bases, with 8 bases between them. The germline V gene encodes CDR1 SGHAT and CDR2 FQNNGV.

This sequence joins TRBV30 and TRBJ2-4, with D uncertain. V was shortened by 0 bases and J by 6 bases, with 12 bases between the two germline ends. This CDR3 has 14 amino acids. CDR1 and CDR2 (germline): GTSNPN, SVGIG (reference sequence). The CDR3, as DNA: TGTGCCTGGAGTGTACCCCCCCTGAGAAACATTCAGTACTTC. This gives the protein CAWSVPPLRNIQYF.

This clonotype occurred a few times. The chain combines TRBV4-3 with TRBJ1-1, with 12 positions matching TRBD1. Trimming at V came to 0 bases and at J to 4 bases, leaving 3 bases not matched to a gene. Germline CDR1 reads LGHNA; CDR2 reads YSLEER. The CDR3 consists of 16 residues. The CDR3 spells CASSQEPGQGATEAFF. In nucleotides, the CDR3 is TGCGCCAGCAGCCAAGAGCCGGGACAGGGGGCCACTGAAGCTTTCTTT.

This clonotype showed up just a few times. The chain couples TRBV12-3 or TRBV12-4 to TRBJ2-7; D perhaps matches TRBD1 (5 bases). V was clipped by 6 bases and J by 6 bases, with 12 bases between them. The CDR3 has 12 residues. The CDR3 sequence: CASRSTGGEQYF. The CDR3 DNA follows: TGTGCCAGCAGATCCACAGGTGGCGAGCAGTACTTC.

The rearrangement joins TRBV28 to TRBJ1-5; D not resolved. Germline CDR1 MDHEN, CDR2 SYDVKM. The CDR3 length is 13 residues. The V gene lost 7 bases and the J gene lost 5 bases, with 12 bases spanning the gap. DNA for the CDR3: TGTGCCAGCACCAGAGACGGAGATCAGCCCCAGCATTTT. Its translation: CASTRDGDQPQHF. Supplemented by reference TRBV28 and TRBJ1-5, the full variable domain reads DVKVTQSSRYLVKRTGEKVFLECVQDMDHENMFWYRQDPGLGLRLIYFSYDVKMKEKGDIPEGYSVSREKKERFSLILESASTNQTSMYLCASTRDGDQPQHFGDGTRLSIL.

To note about this clonotype: One end of the junction fails to match germline, which may point to a read error. The gene calls are TRBV20-1 and TRBJ2-1; 9 nucleotides align to TRBD2. In germline, CDR1 is DFQATT, CDR2 SNEGSKA (reference sequence). CDR3 size: 13 residues. The CDR3 nucleotides are TGCAGTCCTAGCGGGGACTCCTACAATGAGCAGTTCTTC. The encoded protein is CSPSGDSYNEQFF.

This clonotype was picked up a small number of times. CDR3 nucleotide sequence: TGTGCCAGCAGCCAAGAGGCTTTCCGAGCTTTCTTT. This gives the protein CASSQEAFRAFF. The chain joins TRBV12-3 or TRBV12-4 to TRBJ1-1; no reliable D call. V was pared by 6 bases and J by 10 bases, with 15 bases between. The CDR3 consists of 12 residues.

V usage is TRBV5-1 and J usage is TRBJ2-1; 11 bases map to TRBD2. After removal of 5 bases from V and 7 bases from J, the junction contained 14 bases not matched to a gene. Germline V CDR1 and CDR2: SGHRS, YFSETQ. The CDR3 runs to 17 residues. The CDR3 bases are TGCGCCAGCAGGAGCGCGTTTAGCGGGGGGGCCCAGAATGAGCAGTTCTTC. This gives the protein CASRSAFSGGAQNEQFF.

The chain combines TRBV5-1 with TRBJ2-3, with D unclear. Germline values: CDR1 SGHRS, CDR2 YFSETQ. The CDR3 has 13 residues. Trimming cost V 3 bases and J 6 bases, with 11 bases left between them. The CDR3: CASSSTSRDTQYF. The CDR3 nucleotides read TGCGCCAGCAGCTCGACCTCACGGGATACGCAGTATTTT.

At least ten counts were recorded for this clonotype. The chain uses TRBV9 and TRBJ2-3; TRBD2 agrees at 10 bases. Trimming cost V 0 bases and J 4 bases; bases outside gene matches: 2. CDR3 length equals 15 residues. CDR1 and CDR2 from the germline V gene are SGDLS and YYNGEE. The CDR3 nucleotides are TGTGCCAGCAGCGTAGGTGGACTAGCGGCAGATACGCAGTATTTT. Amino acid sequence: CASSVGGLAADTQYF.

J is TRBJ1-5 and V is TRBV7-2, with D perhaps matching TRBD1 (6 bases). The CDR3 is made up of 15 amino acids. V was clipped by 3 bases and J by 1 base, with 10 bases between them. CDR1 and CDR2 (germline): SGHTA, FQGNSA. The CDR3 is CASSFGQSSNQPQHF. Here the CDR3 DNA reads TGTGCCAGCAGCTTTGGACAGTCCAGCAATCAGCCCCAGCATTTT.

This clonotype came up many times. V and J are TRBV24-1 and TRBJ1-3; D gene unclear. Between the trimmed V and J ends, which lost 9 bases and 5 bases, there was a span of 25 bases. The CDR3 is made up of 17 amino acids. Germline V gene sequence: CDR1 KGHDR, CDR2 SFDVKD. The CDR3 is CATPGRVATLWRNTIYF. The CDR3 DNA follows: TGTGCCACCCCCGGCCGCGTTGCGACGCTCTGGAGAAACACCATATATTTT.

V gene TRBV12-3 or TRBV12-4 combines with J gene TRBJ2-6, with no clear D. Trimming shortened V by 3 bases and J by 8 bases, and 5 bases separated the two germline ends. The CDR3 extends over 12 amino acids. CDR3 sequence: CASSFQTNVLTF. The CDR3 DNA reads as TGTGCCAGCAGTTTTCAGACCAACGTCCTGACTTTC.